This T cell receptor beta chain was found in a study of beta chain features in type 1 diabetes. Sequenced material consisted of expressed TCRB transcripts (all of the isolated RNA was reverse transcribed). Repertoires were generated with immunoSEQ multiplex PCR, while TCRdb's copy carries only in-frame clones and drops some. The table shows 350,000 to 400,000 clones, with about 16% occurring only once. Germline values: CDR1 MDHEN, CDR2 SYDVKM. The CDR3 is 13 amino acids. Trimming cost V 3 bases and J 14 bases; bases outside gene matches: 11. Study conclusions and caveats: PCR might show a preference for shorter templates, equally across patients and controls.

A sort by CD45RO/CCR7/CD25/CD127/CD95/CD27 yielded CD4+ naive, central memory, regulatory and stem cell-like memory cells. In the case of this clone: Its antigen remains unidentified.

This sequence originates from a woman under 30 in good health. The sample consisted of naive CD4+ T cells from blood. V gene TRBV28 combines with J gene TRBJ2-3; 7 nucleotides agree with TRBD1. The CDR3: CASSLLTGAPLYF. CDR3 nucleotides: TGTGCCAGCAGTTTGCTTACAGGGGCCCCGCTGTATTTT.